This entry lists 13 T cell receptor beta chains sequenced from one sample in a study of blood T cells in healthy people across ages. Alongside a J-beta primer mix, a sample-barcoded 5' primer served in a second PCR lasting about 7 to 12 cycles. One entry per CDR3 protein results from TCRdb running MiXCR on the 5' RACE reads. The sample shows around 800,000 distinct CDR3 sequences, around 42% of them seen only once. Sequencing was done on a sample of blood. The receptors come from a man aged 55-75 years in good health.

The rearrangement links TRBV18 to TRBJ1-1; 9 nucleotides line up with TRBD1. Trimming cost V 4 bases and J 5 bases; bases outside gene matches: 5. The V gene's germline CDR1 is KGHSH and CDR2 LQKENI. This CDR3 spans 14 amino acids. Here the CDR3 DNA reads TGTGCCAGCTCACGGGAGACAGGGGGGACTGAAGCTTTCTTT. Translating gives CASSRETGGTEAFF.

This clonotype showed up just a few times. The V and J genes are TRBV20-1 and TRBJ1-1; maybe TRBD1 (5 bases). The CDR3 is 15 residues long. V was clipped by 3 bases and J by 5 bases, with 19 bases between them. Germline V gene lookup returns CDR1 DFQATT and CDR2 SNEGSKA (reference sequence). The CDR3 DNA is TGCAGTGCTAGCCCTCCCCGGAGGGGAGGGACTGAAGCTTTCTTT. As protein: CSASPPRRGGTEAFF.

In the case of this clonotype: It may be a read error: a sequence one base away is much more abundant. V usage is TRBV4-1 and J usage is TRBJ2-5; 8 bases map to TRBD2. Germline CDR1 is MGHRA and CDR2 is YSYEKL. With V trimmed by 0 bases and J by 3 bases, 9 bases remained unmatched. The length of the CDR3 is 17 residues. The CDR3 DNA reads as TGCGCCAGCAGCCAAGATCGGGGAGCGGGGGCTAAAGAGACCCAGTACTTC. Translation: CASSQDRGAGAKETQYF.

This clonotype is a singleton in its sample. V is TRBV11-2 and J is TRBJ1-1, with D possibly TRBD1 on 6 matching bases. The germline gives CDR1 SGHAT, CDR2 FQNNGV. Trimming pared 4 bases from V and 6 bases from J, leaving 12 bases between. The CDR3 length is 13 residues. The CDR3 DNA sequence: TGTGCCAGCAGCTCGTACAGGGAAGCTGAAGCTTTCTTT. It is translated as CASSSYREAEAFF.

The chain carries TRBV7-9 and TRBJ1-2; 8 bases are a match to TRBD1. V trimming: 5 bases; J trimming: 7 bases; junction bases outside the gene matches: 9. From germline, CDR1 is SEHNR and CDR2 FQNEAQ (reference sequence). This CDR3 is built from 14 residues. CDR3 sequence reads: CASSLGDRGPGYTF. In DNA form, the CDR3 reads TGTGCCAGCAGCCTTGGTGACAGGGGCCCTGGCTACACCTTC.

This clonotype was counted a few times. The chain joins TRBV30 to TRBJ2-7, with TRBD2 matching over 9 bases. The ends lost 2 bases at V and 1 base at J; junction bases unmatched: 6. This CDR3 is built from 15 residues. Germline assignment: CDR1 GTSNPN and CDR2 SVGIG (reference sequence). The CDR3: CAWSPTAGGSYEQYF. Here the CDR3 DNA reads TGTGCCTGGAGTCCGACGGCGGGGGGGTCCTACGAGCAGTACTTC.

The CDR3 protein is CASSSSPHQETQYF. DNA for the CDR3: TGTGCCAGCAGTTCCTCCCCCCACCAAGAGACCCAGTACTTC. V usage is TRBV12-3 or TRBV12-4 and J usage is TRBJ2-5; no definite D call. The germline V and J ends were trimmed by 4 bases and 0 bases, with 9 bases remaining between them. The CDR3 consists of 14 residues.

The sample holds many counts of this clonotype. Here the CDR3 reads CSVWTGEITAYEQYF. The CDR3 coding sequence is TGCAGCGTTTGGACAGGGGAAATTACGGCCTACGAGCAGTACTTC. The chain recombines TRBV29-1 with TRBJ2-7; 9 bases are a match to TRBD1. Trimming at V came to 5 bases and at J to 2 bases, leaving 10 bases not matched to a gene. Per germline, CDR1 SQVTM and CDR2 ANQGSEA. The CDR3 sequence is 15 residues long.

This chain joins TRBV20-1 and TRBJ1-5; a weak D match, TRBD1 (5 bases). V lost 5 bases, J lost 0 bases, and 17 bases lay in between. The CDR3 contains 16 residues. Germline-derived CDR1 and CDR2 are DFQATT and SNEGSKA (reference sequence). The DNA of the CDR3 is TGCAGTGCTCACCAGGTGGGGGACTATAGCAATCAGCCCCAGCATTTT. It translates to CSAHQVGDYSNQPQHF.

In this sample, this clonotype turned up a few times. CDR3 coding DNA: TGCAGTGCTACGAGCGGGGCAAGCACAGATACGCAGTATTTT. Translation: CSATSGASTDTQYF. The chain joins TRBV20-1 to TRBJ2-3, with 7 bases that match TRBD2. CDR1 is DFQATT and CDR2 is SNEGSKA in the germline V gene (reference sequence). This CDR3 has 14 residues. V was pared by 4 bases and J by 0 bases, with 4 bases of the junction left unmatched.

As regards this clonotype: A junction end diverges from the germline sequence, so it may reflect a read error. The chain joins TRBV5-8 to TRBJ1-5, with D tentatively TRBD1 (6 bases). The CDR3 extends over 15 amino acids. Germline-derived CDR1 and CDR2 are SGHTS and YDEGEE. CDR3 sequence: CAGSLDGGRNQPQHF. In DNA form, the CDR3 reads TGTGCCGGCAGCTTGGATGGGGGCCGGAACCAGCCCCAGCATTTT.

About this clonotype: Possible read error: a much larger clone is one base away. The rearrangement uses TRBV12-3 or TRBV12-4 and TRBJ2-7; D unclear. V was clipped by 6 bases and J by 2 bases, with 8 bases between them. This CDR3 is 12 amino acids long. The CDR3 region is CASRPDAYEQYF. CDR3 DNA: TGTGCCAGCAGGCCGGACGCCTACGAGCAGTACTTC.

The V gene is TRBV27, the J gene TRBJ1-6; TRBD1 aligns across 7 bases. Germline V gene lookup returns CDR1 MNHEY and CDR2 SMNVEV (reference sequence). The CDR3 runs to 14 residues. V shed 4 bases and J 10 bases; nucleotides not matched to a gene: 7. CDR3 bases: TGTGCCAGCAGTTCCGTACACAGGGGCTCACCCCTCCACTTT. It codes for CASSSVHRGSPLHF.